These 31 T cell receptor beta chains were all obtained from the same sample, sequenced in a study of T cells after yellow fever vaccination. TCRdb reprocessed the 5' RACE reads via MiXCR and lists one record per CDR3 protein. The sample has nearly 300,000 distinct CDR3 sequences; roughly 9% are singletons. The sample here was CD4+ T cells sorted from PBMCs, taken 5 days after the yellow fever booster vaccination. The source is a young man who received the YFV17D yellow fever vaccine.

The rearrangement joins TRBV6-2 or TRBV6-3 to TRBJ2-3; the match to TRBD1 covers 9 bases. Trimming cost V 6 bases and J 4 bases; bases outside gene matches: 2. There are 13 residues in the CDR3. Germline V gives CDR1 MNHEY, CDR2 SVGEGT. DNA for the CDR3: TGTGCCAGCAGAACAGGGGGCCCAGATACGCAGTATTTT. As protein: CASRTGGPDTQYF.

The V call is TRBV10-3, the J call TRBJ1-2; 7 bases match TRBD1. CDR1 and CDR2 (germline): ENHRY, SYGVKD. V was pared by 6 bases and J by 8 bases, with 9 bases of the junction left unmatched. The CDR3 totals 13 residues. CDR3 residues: CAIRERQGWGYTF. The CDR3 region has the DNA TGTGCCATCAGAGAGAGACAGGGCTGGGGCTACACCTTC.

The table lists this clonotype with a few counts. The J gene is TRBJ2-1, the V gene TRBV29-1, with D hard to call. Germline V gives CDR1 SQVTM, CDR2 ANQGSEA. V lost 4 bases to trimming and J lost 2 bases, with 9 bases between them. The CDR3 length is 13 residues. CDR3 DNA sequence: TGCAGCGTTGCTCTAGGAACCTACAATGAGCAGTTCTTC. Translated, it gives CSVALGTYNEQFF.

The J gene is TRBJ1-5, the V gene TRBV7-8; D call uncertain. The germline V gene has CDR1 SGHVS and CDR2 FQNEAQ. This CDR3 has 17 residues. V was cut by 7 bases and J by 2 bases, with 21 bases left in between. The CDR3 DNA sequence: TGTGCCAGCACCATAGACGTCGCGCGCAGAGGCAATCAGCCCCAGCATTTT. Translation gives CASTIDVARRGNQPQHF.

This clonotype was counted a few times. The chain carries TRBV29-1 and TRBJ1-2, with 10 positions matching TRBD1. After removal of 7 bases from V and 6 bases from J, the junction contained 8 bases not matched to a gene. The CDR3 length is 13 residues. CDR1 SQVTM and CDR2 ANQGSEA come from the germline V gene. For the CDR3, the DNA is TGCAGCGCCCGATCGACAGGGGGCCATGGCTACACCTTC. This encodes CSARSTGGHGYTF.

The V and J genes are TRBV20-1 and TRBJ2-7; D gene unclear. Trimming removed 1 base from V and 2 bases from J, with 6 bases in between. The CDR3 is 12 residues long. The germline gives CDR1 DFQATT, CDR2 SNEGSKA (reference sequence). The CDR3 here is CSARVSPYEQYV. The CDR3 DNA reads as TGCAGTGCTAGAGTCTCCCCCTACGAGCAGTACGTC.

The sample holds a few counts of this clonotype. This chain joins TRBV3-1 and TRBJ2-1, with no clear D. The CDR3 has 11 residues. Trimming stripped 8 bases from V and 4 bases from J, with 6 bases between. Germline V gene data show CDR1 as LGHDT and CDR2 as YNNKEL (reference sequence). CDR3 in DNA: TGTGCCAGCGAGACATACAATGAGCAGTTCTTC. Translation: CASETYNEQFF.

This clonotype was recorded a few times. CDR3 DNA: TGTGCCAGCAGCCGTAACCTTGGTGAAAAACTGTTTTTT. Its protein is CASSRNLGEKLFF. This chain links TRBV7-7 with TRBJ1-4; no clear D. Germline CDR1 is SSHAT and CDR2 is FNYEAQ (reference sequence). Between the trimmed V and J ends, which lost 5 bases and 7 bases, there was a span of 11 bases. The CDR3 runs to 13 residues.

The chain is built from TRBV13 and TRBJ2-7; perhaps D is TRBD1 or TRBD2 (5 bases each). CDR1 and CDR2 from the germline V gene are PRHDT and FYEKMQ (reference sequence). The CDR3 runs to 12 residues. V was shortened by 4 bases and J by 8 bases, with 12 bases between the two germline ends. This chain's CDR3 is CASSSSLGQQYF. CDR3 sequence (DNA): TGTGCCAGCAGCTCCTCCCTGGGACAGCAGTACTTC.

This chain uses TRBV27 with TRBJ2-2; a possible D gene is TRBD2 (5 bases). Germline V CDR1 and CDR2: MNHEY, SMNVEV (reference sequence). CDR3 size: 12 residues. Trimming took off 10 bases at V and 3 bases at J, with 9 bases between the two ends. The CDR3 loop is CATEGYTGELFF. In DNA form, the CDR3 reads TGTGCCACCGAGGGTTACACCGGGGAGCTGTTTTTT.

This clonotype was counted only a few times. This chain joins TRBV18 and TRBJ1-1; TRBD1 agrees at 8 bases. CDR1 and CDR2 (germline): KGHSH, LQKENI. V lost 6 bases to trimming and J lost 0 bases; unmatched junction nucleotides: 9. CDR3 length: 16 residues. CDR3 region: CASSPDRGTMNTEAFF. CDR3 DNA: TGTGCCAGCTCTCCTGACAGGGGAACCATGAACACTGAAGCTTTCTTT.

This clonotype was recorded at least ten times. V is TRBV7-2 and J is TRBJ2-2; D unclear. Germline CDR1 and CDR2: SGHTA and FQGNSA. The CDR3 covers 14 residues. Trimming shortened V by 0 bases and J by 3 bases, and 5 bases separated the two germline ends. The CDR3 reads CASSLAVYTGELFF. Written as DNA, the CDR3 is TGTGCCAGCAGCTTAGCGGTATACACCGGGGAGCTGTTTTTT. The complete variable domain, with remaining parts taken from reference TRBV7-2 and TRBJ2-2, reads GAGVSQSPSNKVTEKGKDVELRCDPISGHTALYWYRQSLGQGLEFLIYFQGNSAPDKSGLPSDRFSAERTGGSVSTLTIQRTQQEDSAVYLCASSLAVYTGELFFGEGSRLTVL.

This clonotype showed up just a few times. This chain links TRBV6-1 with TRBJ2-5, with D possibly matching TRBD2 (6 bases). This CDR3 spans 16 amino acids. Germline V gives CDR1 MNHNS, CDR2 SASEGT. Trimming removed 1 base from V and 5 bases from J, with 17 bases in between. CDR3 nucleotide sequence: TGTGCCAGCAGTGAAGGTTTAGCGGCTAGTCTGGAGACCCAGTACTTC. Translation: CASSEGLAASLETQYF.

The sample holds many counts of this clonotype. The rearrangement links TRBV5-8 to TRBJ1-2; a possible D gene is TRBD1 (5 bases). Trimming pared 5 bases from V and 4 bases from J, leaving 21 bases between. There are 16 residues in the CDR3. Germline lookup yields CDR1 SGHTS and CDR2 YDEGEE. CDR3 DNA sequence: TGTGCCAGCAGTTTCGCCGGGACCCAGGCTCTCTATGGCTACACCTTC. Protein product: CASSFAGTQALYGYTF.

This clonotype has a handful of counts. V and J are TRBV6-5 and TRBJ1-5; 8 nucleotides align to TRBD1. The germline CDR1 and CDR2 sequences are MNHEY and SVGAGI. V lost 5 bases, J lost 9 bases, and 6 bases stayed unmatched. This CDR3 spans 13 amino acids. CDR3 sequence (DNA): TGTGCCAGCAGTCAGGGGGCATCTCTGCCCCAGCATTTT. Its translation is CASSQGASLPQHF.

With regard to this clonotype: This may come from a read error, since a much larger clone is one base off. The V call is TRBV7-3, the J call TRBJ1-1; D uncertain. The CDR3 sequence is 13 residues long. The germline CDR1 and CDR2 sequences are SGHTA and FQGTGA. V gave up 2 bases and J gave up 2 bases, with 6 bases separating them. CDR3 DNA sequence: TGTGCCAGCAGCTTATCAGACAACACTGAAGCTTTCTTT. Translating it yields CASSLSDNTEAFF. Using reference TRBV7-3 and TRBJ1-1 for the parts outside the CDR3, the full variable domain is GAGVSQTPSNKVTEKGKYVELRCDPISGHTALYWYRQSLGQGPEFLIYFQGTGAADDSGLPNDRFFAVRPEGSVSTLKIQRTERGDSAVYLCASSLSDNTEAFFGQGTRLTVV.

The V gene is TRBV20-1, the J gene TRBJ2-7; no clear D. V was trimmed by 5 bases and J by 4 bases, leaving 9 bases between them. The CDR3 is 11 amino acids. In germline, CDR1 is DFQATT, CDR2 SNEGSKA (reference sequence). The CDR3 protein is CSAANYYEQYV. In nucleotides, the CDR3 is TGCAGTGCTGCTAACTATTACGAGCAGTACGTC.

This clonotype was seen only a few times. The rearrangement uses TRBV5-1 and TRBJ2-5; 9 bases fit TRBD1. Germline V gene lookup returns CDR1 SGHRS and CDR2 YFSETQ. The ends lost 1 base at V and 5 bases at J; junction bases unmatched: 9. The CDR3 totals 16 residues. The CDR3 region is CASSLSGQGGFETQYF. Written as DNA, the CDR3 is TGCGCCAGCAGCTTGTCGGGACAGGGAGGATTCGAGACCCAGTACTTC.

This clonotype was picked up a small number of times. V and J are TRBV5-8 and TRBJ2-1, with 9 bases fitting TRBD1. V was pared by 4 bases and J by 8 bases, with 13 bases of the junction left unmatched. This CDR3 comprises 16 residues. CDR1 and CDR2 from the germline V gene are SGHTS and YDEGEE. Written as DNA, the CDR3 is TGTGCCAGCAGCATGTTACAGGGGGCGTTCAGGCATGAGCAGTTCTTC. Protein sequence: CASSMLQGAFRHEQFF.

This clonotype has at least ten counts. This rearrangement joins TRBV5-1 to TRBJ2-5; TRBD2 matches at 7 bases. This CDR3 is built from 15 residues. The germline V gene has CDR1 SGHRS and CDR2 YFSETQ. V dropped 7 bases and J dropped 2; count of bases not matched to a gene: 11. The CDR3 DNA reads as TGCGCCAGCTGCCGGTATAGCGGGCAACAAGAGACCCAGTACTTC. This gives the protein CASCRYSGQQETQYF.

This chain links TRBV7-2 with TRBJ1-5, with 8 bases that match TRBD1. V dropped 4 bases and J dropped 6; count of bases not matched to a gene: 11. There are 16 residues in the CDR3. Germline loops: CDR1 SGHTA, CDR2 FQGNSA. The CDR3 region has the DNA TGTGCCAGCAGCTCCCTGCTCGGACAGGGCGGTCAGCCCCAGCATTTT. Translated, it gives CASSSLLGQGGQPQHF. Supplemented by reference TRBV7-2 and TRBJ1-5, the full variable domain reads GAGVSQSPSNKVTEKGKDVELRCDPISGHTALYWYRQSLGQGLEFLIYFQGNSAPDKSGLPSDRFSAERTGGSVSTLTIQRTQQEDSAVYLCASSSLLGQGGQPQHFGDGTRLSIL.

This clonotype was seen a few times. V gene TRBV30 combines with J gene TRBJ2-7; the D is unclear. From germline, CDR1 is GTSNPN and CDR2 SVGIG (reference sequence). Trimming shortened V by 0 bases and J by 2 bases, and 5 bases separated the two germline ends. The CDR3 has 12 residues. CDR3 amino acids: CAWSVRAYEQYF. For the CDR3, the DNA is TGTGCCTGGAGTGTAAGAGCCTACGAGCAGTACTTC.

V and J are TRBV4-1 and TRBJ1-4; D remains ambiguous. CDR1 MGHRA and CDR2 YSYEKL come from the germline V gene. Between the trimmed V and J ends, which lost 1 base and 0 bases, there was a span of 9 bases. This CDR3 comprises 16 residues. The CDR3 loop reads CASSQAFWTTNEKLFF. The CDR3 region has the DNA TGCGCCAGCAGCCAAGCTTTTTGGACAACTAATGAAAAACTGTTTTTT.

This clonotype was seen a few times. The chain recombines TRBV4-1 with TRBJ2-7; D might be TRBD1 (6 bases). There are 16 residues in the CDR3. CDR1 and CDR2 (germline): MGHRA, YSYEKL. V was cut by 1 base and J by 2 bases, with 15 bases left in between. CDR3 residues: CASSQGWAGVAYEQYF. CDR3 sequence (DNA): TGCGCCAGCAGCCAAGGGTGGGCAGGGGTAGCCTACGAGCAGTACTTC.

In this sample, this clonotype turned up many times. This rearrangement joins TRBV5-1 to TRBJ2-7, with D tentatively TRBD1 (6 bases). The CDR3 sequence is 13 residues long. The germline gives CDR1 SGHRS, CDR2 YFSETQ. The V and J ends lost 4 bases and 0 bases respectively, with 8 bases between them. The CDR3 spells CASSRDNSYEQYF. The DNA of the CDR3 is TGCGCCAGCAGCCGGGACAACTCCTACGAGCAGTACTTC.

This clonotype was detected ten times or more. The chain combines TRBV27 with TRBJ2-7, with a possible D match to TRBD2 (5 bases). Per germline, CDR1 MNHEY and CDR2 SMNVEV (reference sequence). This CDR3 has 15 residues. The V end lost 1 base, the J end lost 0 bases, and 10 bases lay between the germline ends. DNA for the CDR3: TGTGCCAGCAGTTTATATCCGGGGAGCTCCTACGAGCAGTACTTC. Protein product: CASSLYPGSSYEQYF.

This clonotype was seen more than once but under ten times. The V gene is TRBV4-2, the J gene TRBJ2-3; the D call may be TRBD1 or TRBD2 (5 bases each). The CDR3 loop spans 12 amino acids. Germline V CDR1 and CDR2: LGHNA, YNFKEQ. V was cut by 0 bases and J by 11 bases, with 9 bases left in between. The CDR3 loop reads CASSQEGPLQYF. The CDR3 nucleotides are TGTGCCAGCAGCCAAGAGGGACCGCTGCAGTATTTT.

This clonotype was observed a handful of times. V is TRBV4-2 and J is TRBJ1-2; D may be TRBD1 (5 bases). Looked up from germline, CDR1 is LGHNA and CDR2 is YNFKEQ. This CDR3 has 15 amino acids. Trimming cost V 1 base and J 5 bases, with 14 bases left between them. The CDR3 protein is CASSQGMGLLYGYTF. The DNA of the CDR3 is TGTGCCAGCAGCCAAGGGATGGGACTCCTTTATGGCTACACCTTC.

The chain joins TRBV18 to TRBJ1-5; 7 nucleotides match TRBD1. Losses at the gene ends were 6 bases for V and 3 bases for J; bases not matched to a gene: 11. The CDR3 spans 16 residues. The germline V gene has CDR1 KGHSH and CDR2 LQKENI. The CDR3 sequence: CASSPGTAPSNQPQHF. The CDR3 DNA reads TGTGCCAGCTCGCCCGGGACAGCCCCATCCAATCAGCCCCAGCATTTT. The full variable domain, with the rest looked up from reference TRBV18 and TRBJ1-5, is NAGVMQNPRHLVRRRGQEARLRCSPMKGHSHVYWYRQLPEEGLKFMVYLQKENIIDESGMPKERFSAEFPKEGPSILRIQQVVRGDSAAYFCASSPGTAPSNQPQHFGDGTRLSIL.

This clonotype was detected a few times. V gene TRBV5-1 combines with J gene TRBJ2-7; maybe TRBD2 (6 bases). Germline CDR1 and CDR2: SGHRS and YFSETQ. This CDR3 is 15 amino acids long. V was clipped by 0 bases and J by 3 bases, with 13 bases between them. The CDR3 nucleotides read TGCGCCAGCAGCTTGGCCGGCGGGACTTACTACGAGCAGTACTTC. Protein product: CASSLAGGTYYEQYF.

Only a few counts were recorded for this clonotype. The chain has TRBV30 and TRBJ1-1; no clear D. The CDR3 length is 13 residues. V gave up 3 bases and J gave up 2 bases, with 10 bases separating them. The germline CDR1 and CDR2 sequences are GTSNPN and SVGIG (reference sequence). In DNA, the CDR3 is TGTGCCTGGAGAAGGACGGTTAACACTGAAGCTTTCTTT. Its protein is CAWRRTVNTEAFF. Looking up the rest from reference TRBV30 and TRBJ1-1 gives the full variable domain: SQTIHQWPATLVQPVGSPLSLECTVEGTSNPNLYWYRQAAGRGLQLLFYSVGIGQISSEVPQNLSASRPQDRQFILSSKKLLLSDSGFYLCAWRRTVNTEAFFGQGTRLTVV.